Listed here are 10 T cell receptor beta chains from one sample, sequenced in a study of CD4 T cells in relation to SARS-CoV-2 and coronaviruses (dated by TCRdb to the early 2020s). The protocol used for the library was the immunoSEQ multiplex PCR assay. TCRdb holds this immuneACCESS table with in-frame rearrangements only. Some clones are missing; in checked studies, unresolved V genes explain under half, and the rest has no known cause. The sample records approximately 20,000 clones, under 85% of which are singletons. Jointly, the top ten make up 25% to 35% of the sample. CD4+ T cells from unexposed donors were collected before the COVID-19 pandemic (2011-2018). Following 10 days of culture, the EasySep CD4+ T cell isolation kit was used to isolate CD4+ T cells. Which antigens these TCRs recognize remains unknown. The source material was CD4+ T cells from PBMCs, cultured in vitro. These receptors all stem from a human donor in good health.

This clone was seen once. The chain links TRBV7-8 to TRBJ2-1; D not certain. The CDR3 extends over 17 amino acids. Germline CDR1 and CDR2: SGHVS and FQNEAQ. V dropped 6 bases and J dropped 0 bases, with 18 bases sitting between them. In DNA form, the CDR3 reads TGTGCCAGCAGTTTTGTAGGGCCCCCCCTCTCCTACAATGAGCAGTTCTTC. Translating it yields CASSFVGPPLSYNEQFF.

The chain combines TRBV2 with TRBJ1-2; D is unclear. The CDR3 extends over 15 amino acids. The V gene lost 4 bases and the J gene lost 7 bases, with 19 bases spanning the gap. Per germline, CDR1 SNHLY and CDR2 FYNNEI. The CDR3, as DNA: TGTGCCAGCAGTGCCGAACTTCCGGAAGCCTTTGGCTACACCTTC. Protein product: CASSAELPEAFGYTF.

The chain joins TRBV6-6 to TRBJ2-3, with a tentative D call TRBD2 (5 bases). The germline gives CDR1 MNHNY, CDR2 SVGAGI (reference sequence). This CDR3 comprises 14 residues. Between the trimmed V and J ends, which lost 0 bases and 6 bases, there was a span of 10 bases. The DNA of the CDR3 is TGTGCCAGCAGTTACTCTGAGGGTGGGGATACGCAGTATTTT. Translation: CASSYSEGGDTQYF.

The genes are TRBV10-3 and TRBJ2-7; the D gene could be TRBD1 or TRBD2 (5 bases each). V was pared by 2 bases and J by 0 bases, with 8 bases between. Germline V gives CDR1 ENHRY, CDR2 SYGVKD. CDR3 size: 14 residues. The CDR3 region is CAISETGASYEQYF. Written as DNA, the CDR3 is TGTGCCATCAGTGAGACCGGGGCCTCCTACGAGCAGTACTTC.

This clone was detected a few times. The gene calls are TRBV5-4 and TRBJ1-5; D gene unclear. The CDR3 is made up of 10 amino acids. The V gene lost 8 bases and the J gene lost 4 bases, with 4 bases spanning the gap. The germline CDR1 and CDR2 sequences are SGHNT and YYREEE (reference sequence). The CDR3 DNA follows: TGTGCCAGGAGGAATCAGCCCCAGCATTTT. Protein sequence: CARRNQPQHF.

This chain connects TRBV28 to TRBJ1-1; 7 bases are a match to TRBD1. V shed 7 bases and J 1 base; nucleotides not matched to a gene: 9. Germline-derived CDR1 and CDR2 are MDHEN and SYDVKM. This CDR3 region has 15 residues. The CDR3 DNA follows: TGTGCCAGCACCTCATCCGGGACAGCGAACACTGAAGCTTTCTTT. It encodes CASTSSGTANTEAFF.

This clone appeared a few times. V and J are TRBV2 and TRBJ1-1, with 8 bases fitting TRBD1. This CDR3 spans 12 amino acids. The germline V gene has CDR1 SNHLY and CDR2 FYNNEI. V lost 9 bases, J lost 6 bases, and 6 bases stayed unmatched. The CDR3 spells CASGQGLAEAFF. The CDR3 region has the DNA TGTGCCAGTGGACAGGGTTTGGCTGAAGCTTTCTTT.

V usage is TRBV12-3 or TRBV12-4 and J usage is TRBJ2-7; 9 bases are a match to TRBD1. The CDR3 loop spans 13 amino acids. Unmatched junction bases numbered 6, after V lost 6 bases and J lost 6 bases. The DNA of the CDR3 is TGTGCCAGCAGCCTACAGGGGGCGGGCGAGCAGTACTTC. It codes for CASSLQGAGEQYF.

This clone was seen just once. This rearrangement joins TRBV18 to TRBJ1-1; D perhaps matches TRBD1 (5 bases). The V gene's germline CDR1 is KGHSH and CDR2 LQKENI. The CDR3 totals 13 residues. Trimming pared 5 bases from V and 1 base from J, leaving 8 bases between. This CDR3 reads CASSETANTEAFF. The DNA of the CDR3 is TGTGCCAGCTCAGAGACAGCGAACACTGAAGCTTTCTTT.

The chain links TRBV19 to TRBJ2-7, with D perhaps TRBD1 or TRBD2 (5 bases each). The germline V gene has CDR1 LNHDA and CDR2 SQIVND (reference sequence). There are 15 residues in the CDR3. Trimming took off 6 bases at V and 2 bases at J, with 17 bases between the two ends. The CDR3 DNA reads TGTGCCAGTAGACGCACCGGGACCGCACCCTACGAGCAGTACTTC. This encodes CASRRTGTAPYEQYF.